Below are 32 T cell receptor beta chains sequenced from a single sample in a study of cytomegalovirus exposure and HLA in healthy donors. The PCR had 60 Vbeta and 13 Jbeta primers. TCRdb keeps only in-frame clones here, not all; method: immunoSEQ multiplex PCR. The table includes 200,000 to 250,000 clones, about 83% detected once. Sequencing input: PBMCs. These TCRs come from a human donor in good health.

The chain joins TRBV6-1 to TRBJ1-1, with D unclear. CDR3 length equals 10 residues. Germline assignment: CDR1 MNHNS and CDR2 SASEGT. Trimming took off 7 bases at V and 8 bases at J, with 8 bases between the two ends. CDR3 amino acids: CASNSGEAFF. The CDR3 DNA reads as TGTGCCAGCAACAGCGGCGAAGCTTTCTTT.

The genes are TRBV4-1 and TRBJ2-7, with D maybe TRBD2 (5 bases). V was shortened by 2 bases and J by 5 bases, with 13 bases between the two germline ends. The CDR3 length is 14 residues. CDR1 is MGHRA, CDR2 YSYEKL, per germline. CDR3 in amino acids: CASSQLASGDEQYF. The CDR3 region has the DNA TGCGCCAGCAGCCAACTAGCATCAGGTGACGAGCAGTACTTC.

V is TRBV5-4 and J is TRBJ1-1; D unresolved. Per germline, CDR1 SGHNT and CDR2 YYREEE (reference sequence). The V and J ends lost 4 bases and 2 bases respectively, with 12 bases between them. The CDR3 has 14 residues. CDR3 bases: TGTGCCAGCAGCGAGACAAGCCTAAACACTGAAGCTTTCTTT. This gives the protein CASSETSLNTEAFF.

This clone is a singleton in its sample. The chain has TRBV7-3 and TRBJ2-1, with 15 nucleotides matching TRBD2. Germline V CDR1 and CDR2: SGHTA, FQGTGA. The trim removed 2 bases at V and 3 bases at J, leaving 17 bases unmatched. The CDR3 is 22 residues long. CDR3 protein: CASSLLGWGLAGGSQHYNEQFF. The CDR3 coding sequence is TGTGCCAGCAGCTTATTGGGGTGGGGACTAGCGGGAGGAAGTCAACACTACAATGAGCAGTTCTTC. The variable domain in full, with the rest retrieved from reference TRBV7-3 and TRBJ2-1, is GAGVSQTPSNKVTEKGKYVELRCDPISGHTALYWYRQSLGQGPEFLIYFQGTGAADDSGLPNDRFFAVRPEGSVSTLKIQRTERGDSAVYLCASSLLGWGLAGGSQHYNEQFFGPGTRLTVL.

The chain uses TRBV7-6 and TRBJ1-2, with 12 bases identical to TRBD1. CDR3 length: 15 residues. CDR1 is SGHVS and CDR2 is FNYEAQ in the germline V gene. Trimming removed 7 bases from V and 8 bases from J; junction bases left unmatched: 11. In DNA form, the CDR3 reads TGTGCCAGCAAAGCTTGGGGACAGGGGGCGGAGGGCTACACCTTC. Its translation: CASKAWGQGAEGYTF. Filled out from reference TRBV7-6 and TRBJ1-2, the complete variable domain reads GAGVSQSPRYKVTKRGQDVALRCDPISGHVSLYWYRQALGQGPEFLTYFNYEAQQDKSGLPNDRFSAERPEGSISTLTIQRTEQRDSAMYRCASKAWGQGAEGYTFGSGTRLTVV.

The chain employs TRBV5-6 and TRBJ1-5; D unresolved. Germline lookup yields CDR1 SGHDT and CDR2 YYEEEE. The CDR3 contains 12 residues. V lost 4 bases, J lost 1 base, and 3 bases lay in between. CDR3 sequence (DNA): TGTGCCAGCAGCCAGAGCAATCAGCCCCAGCATTTT. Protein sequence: CASSQSNQPQHF.

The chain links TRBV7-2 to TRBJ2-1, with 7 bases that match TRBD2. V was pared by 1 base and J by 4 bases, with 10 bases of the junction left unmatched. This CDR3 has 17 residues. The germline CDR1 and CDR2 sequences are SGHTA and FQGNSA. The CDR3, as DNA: TGTGCCAGCAGCTTAGATCTCGGGGGGAGGGGTTACAATGAGCAGTTCTTC. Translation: CASSLDLGGRGYNEQFF.

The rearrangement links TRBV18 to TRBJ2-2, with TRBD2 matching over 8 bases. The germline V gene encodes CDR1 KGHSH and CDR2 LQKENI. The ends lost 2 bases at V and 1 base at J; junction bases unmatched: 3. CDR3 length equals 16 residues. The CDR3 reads CASSPGLAENTGELFF. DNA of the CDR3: TGTGCCAGCTCACCAGGACTAGCCGAGAACACCGGGGAGCTGTTTTTT.

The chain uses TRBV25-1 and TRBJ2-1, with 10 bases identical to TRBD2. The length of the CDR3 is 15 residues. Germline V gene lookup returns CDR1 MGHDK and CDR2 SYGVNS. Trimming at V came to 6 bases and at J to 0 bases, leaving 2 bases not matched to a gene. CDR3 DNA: TGTGCCAGCAGACTAGCGGGGAACTCCTACAATGAGCAGTTCTTC. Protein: CASRLAGNSYNEQFF.

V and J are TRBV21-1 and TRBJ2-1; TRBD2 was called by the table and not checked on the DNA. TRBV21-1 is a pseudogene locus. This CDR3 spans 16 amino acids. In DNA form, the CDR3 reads TGTGCCAGCAGCAAAGGAAGCGGGAGTGTAGACAATGAGCAGTTCTTC. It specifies CASSKGSGSVDNEQFF.

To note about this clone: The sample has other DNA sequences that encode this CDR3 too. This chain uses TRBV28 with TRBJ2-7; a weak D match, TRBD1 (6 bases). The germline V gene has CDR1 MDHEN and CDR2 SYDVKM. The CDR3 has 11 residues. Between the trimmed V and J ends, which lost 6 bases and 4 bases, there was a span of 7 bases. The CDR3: CASRQGYEQYF. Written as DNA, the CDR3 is TGTGCCAGCAGGCAGGGGTACGAGCAGTACTTC. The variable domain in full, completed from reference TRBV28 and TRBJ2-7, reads DVKVTQSSRYLVKRTGEKVFLECVQDMDHENMFWYRQDPGLGLRLIYFSYDVKMKEKGDIPEGYSVSREKKERFSLILESASTNQTSMYLCASRQGYEQYFGPGTRLTVT.

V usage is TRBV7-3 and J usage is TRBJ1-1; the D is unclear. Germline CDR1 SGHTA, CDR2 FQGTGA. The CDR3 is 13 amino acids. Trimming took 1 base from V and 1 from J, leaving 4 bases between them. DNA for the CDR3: TGTGCCAGCAGCTTAAGGAGGAACACTGAAGCTTTCTTT. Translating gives CASSLRRNTEAFF.

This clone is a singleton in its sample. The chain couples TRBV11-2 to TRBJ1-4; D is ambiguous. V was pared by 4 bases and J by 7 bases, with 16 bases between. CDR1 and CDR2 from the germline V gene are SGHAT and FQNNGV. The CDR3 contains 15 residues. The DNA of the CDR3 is TGTGCCAGCAGCTCCAGCGGTACTAATAGTGAAAAACTGTTTTTT. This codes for CASSSSGTNSEKLFF.

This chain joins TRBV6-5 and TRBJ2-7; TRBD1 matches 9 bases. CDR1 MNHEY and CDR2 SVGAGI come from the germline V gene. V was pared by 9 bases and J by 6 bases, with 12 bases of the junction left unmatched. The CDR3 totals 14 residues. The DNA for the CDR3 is TGTGCCAGTGGACAGGGGATCGGCTTCGGCGAGCAGTACTTC. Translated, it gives CASGQGIGFGEQYF.

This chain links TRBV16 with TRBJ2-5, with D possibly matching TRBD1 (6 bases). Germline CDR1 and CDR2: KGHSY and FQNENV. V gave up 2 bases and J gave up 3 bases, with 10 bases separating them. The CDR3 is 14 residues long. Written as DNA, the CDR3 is TGTGCCAGCAGCCAAGGGGCAGGGGAAGAGACCCAGTACTTC. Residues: CASSQGAGEETQYF.

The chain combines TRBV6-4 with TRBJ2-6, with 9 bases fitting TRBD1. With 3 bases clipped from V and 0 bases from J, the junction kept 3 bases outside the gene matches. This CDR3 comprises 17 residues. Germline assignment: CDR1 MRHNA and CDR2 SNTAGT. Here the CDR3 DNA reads TGTGCCAGCAGTGAACAGGGGGCCCTCTCTGGGGCCAACGTCCTGACTTTC. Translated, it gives CASSEQGALSGANVLTF.

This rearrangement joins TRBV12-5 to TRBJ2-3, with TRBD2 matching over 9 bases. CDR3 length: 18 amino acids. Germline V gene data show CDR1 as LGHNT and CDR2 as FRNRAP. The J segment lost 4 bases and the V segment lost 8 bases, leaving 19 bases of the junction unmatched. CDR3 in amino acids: CASQGRAAGTSSPDTQYF. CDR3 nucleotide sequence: TGTGCTAGTCAGGGCCGCGCAGCCGGGACTAGCTCCCCAGATACGCAGTATTTT.

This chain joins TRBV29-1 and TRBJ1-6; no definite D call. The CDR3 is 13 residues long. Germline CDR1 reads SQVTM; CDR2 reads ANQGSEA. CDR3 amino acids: CSARMEVNSPLHF. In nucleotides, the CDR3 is TGCAGTGCCCGGATGGAGGTTAATTCACCCCTCCACTTT.

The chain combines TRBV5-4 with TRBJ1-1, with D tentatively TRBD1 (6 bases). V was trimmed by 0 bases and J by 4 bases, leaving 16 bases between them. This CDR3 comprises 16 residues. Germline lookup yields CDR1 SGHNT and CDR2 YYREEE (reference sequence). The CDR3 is CASSLGQGRVGTEAFF. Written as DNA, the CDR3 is TGTGCCAGCAGCTTGGGGCAGGGGCGTGTGGGCACTGAAGCTTTCTTT.

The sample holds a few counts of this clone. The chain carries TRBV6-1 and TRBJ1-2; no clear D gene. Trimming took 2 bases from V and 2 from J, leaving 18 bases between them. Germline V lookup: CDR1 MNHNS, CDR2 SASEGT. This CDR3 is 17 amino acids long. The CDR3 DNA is TGTGCCAGCAGTGAACCCAAAGGACGTGAGGGAAACTATGGCTACACCTTC. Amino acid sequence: CASSEPKGREGNYGYTF.

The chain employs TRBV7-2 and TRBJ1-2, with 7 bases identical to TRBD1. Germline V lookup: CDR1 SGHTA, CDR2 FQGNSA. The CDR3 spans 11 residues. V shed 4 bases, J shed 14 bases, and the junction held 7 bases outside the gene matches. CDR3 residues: CASSSTGTATF. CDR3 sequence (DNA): TGTGCCAGCAGCTCGACCGGGACAGCGACCTTC.

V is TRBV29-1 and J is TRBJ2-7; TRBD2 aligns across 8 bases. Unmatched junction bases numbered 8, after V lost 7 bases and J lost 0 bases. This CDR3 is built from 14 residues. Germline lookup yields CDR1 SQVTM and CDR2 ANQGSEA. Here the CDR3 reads CSGTAGTSSYEQYF. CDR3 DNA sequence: TGCAGCGGCACCGCCGGGACTAGCTCCTACGAGCAGTACTTC.

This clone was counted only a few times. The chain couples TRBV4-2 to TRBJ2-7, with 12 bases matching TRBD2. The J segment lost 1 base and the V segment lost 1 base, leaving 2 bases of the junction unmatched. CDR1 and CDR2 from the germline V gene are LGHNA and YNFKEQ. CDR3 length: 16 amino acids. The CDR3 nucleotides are TGTGCCAGCAGCCAAGGGACTAGCGGGGTTTCCTACGAGCAGTACTTC. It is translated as CASSQGTSGVSYEQYF.

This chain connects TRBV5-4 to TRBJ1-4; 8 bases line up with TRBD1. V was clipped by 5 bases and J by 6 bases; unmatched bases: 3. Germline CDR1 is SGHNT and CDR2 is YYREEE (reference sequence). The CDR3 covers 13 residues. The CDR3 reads CASRLDRDEKLFF. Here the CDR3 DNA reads TGTGCCAGCAGACTGGACAGGGATGAAAAACTGTTTTTT. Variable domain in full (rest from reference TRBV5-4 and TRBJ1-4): ETGVTQSPTHLIKTRGQQVTLRCSSQSGHNTVSWYQQALGQGPQFIFQYYREEENGRGNFPPRFSGLQFPNYSSELNVNALELDDSALYLCASRLDRDEKLFFGSGTQLSVL.

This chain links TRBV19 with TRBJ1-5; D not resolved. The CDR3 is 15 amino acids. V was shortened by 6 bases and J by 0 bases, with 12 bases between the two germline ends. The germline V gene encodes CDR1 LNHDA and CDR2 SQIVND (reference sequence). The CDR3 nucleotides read TGTGCCAGTAGGTCGAGAGAACTTAGCAATCAGCCCCAGCATTTT. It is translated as CASRSRELSNQPQHF.

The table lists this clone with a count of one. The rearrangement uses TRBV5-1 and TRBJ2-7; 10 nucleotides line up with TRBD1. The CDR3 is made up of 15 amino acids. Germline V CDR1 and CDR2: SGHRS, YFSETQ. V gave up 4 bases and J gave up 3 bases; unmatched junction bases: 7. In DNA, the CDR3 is TGCGCCAGCAGCCTGGGACAGGGGCGGATCTACGAGCAGTACTTC. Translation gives CASSLGQGRIYEQYF.

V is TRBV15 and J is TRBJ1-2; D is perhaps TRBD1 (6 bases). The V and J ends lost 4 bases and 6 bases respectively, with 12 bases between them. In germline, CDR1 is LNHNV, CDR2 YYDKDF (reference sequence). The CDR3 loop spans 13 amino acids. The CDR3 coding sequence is TGTGCCACCAGCACAACGACAGGCCATGGCTACACCTTC. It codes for CATSTTTGHGYTF.

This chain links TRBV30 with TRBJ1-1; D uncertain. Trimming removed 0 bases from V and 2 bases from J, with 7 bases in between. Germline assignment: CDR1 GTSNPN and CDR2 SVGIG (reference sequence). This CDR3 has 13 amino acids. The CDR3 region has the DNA TGTGCCTGGAGTGTAGCGGGTAACACTGAAGCTTTCTTT. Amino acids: CAWSVAGNTEAFF.

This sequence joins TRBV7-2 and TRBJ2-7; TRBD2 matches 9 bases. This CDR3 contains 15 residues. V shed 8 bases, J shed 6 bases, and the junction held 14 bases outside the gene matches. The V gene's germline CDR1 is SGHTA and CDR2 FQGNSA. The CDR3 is CASGLAPALWAEQYF. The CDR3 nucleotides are TGTGCCAGCGGACTAGCGCCTGCACTATGGGCCGAGCAGTACTTC. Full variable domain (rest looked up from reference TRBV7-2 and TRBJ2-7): GAGVSQSPSNKVTEKGKDVELRCDPISGHTALYWYRQSLGQGLEFLIYFQGNSAPDKSGLPSDRFSAERTGGSVSTLTIQRTQQEDSAVYLCASGLAPALWAEQYFGPGTRLTVT.

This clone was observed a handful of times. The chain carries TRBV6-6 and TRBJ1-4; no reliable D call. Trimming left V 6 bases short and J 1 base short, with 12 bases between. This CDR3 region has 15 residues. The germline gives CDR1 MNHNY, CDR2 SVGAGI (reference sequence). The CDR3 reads CASSLISGTNEKLFF. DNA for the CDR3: TGTGCCAGCAGCCTGATTAGTGGAACTAATGAAAAACTGTTTTTT.

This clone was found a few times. The CDR3 DNA sequence: TGTGCCAGCGGTTCTAGCGGGAGCGGCAACGAGCAGTACTTC. Encoded protein: CASGSSGSGNEQYF. The chain uses TRBV7-9 and TRBJ2-7; the match to TRBD2 covers 10 bases. This CDR3 comprises 14 residues. Germline lookup yields CDR1 SEHNR and CDR2 FQNEAQ (reference sequence). Trimming cost V 8 bases and J 5 bases; bases outside gene matches: 9. Together with reference TRBV7-9 and TRBJ2-7, the CDR3 gives the full variable domain: DTGVSQNPRHKITKRGQNVTFRCDPISEHNRLYWYRQTLGQGPEFLTYFQNEAQLEKSRLLSDRFSAERPKGSFSTLEIQRTEQGDSAMYLCASGSSGSGNEQYFGPGTRLTVT.

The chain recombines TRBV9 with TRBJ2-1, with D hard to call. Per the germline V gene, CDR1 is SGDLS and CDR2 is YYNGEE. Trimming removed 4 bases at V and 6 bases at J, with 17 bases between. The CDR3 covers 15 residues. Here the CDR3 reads CASSPLRLNFNEQFF. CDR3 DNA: TGTGCCAGCAGCCCTTTAAGACTCAACTTCAATGAGCAGTTCTTC.